Described below is a single T cell receptor beta chain sequence and its context. Its target is not known. These data are taken from a study of cytomegalovirus exposure and HLA in healthy donors. Study findings and constraints: TCR beta V segments were, for the most part, productive about 90% or about 30% of the time in an earlier analysis.

The V segment lost 0 bases and the J segment 1 base; nucleotides outside the gene matches: 2. The CDR3 is 15 residues long. Germline loops: CDR1 SGHRS, CDR2 YFSETQ. Researchers ran the PCR with 60 Vbeta and 13 Jbeta primers. Data came from immunoSEQ multiplex PCR; TCRdb stores just in-frame clones and leaves some out. Altogether around 150,000 clones are present, 82% being singletons, with the ten largest covering roughly 1.6%. Source material: PBMCs. This TCR was recovered from a girl aged 10 to 17 in good health and CMV-seropositive. V usage is TRBV5-1 and J usage is TRBJ1-1; TRBD1 aligns across 8 bases. Here the CDR3 DNA reads TGCGCCAGCAGCTTGGACGGGACAGGGAACACTGAAGCTTTCTTT. Its translation is CASSLDGTGNTEAFF.